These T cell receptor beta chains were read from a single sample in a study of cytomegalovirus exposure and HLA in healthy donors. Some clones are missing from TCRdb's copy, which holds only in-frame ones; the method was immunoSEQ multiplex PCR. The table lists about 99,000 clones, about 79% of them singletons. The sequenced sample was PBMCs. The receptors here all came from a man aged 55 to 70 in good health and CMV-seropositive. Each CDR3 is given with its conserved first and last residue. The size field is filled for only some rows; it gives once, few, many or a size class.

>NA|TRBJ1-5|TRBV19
CASSITGQGLSQPQHF
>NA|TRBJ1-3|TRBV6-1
CASSAGNTIYF
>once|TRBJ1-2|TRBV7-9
CSSSSVPGYGYTF
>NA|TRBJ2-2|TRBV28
CASNRGGDTGELFF
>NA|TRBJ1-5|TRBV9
CASSVGGLQPQHF
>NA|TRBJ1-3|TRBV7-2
CASSPDDSRNTIYF
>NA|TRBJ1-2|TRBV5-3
CARSLEGRGGYGYTF
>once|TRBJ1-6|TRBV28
CASSGQGISYNSPLHF
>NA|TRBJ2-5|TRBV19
CASSIDASGGGTQETQYF
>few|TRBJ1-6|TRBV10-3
CAISESLEGPLHF
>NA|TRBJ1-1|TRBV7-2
CASSLALVTGRAFF
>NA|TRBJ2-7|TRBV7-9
CASSLTVRAYEQYF
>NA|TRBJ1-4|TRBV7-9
CASSLEQGDFNEKLFF
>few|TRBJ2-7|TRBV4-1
CASSHSLDSYEQYF
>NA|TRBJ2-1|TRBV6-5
CASKPASGGAHEQFF
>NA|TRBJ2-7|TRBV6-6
CASSHRDRGPEQYF
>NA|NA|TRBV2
CASSGQSYEQYF
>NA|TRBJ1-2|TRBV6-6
CASSYGALANYGYTF
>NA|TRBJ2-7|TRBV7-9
CASSIVLARSEQYF
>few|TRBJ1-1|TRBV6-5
CASTRDRVRGEAFF
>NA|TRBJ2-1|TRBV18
CASSPRRQGYYNEQFF
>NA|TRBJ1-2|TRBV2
CAGRQGAGYGYTF
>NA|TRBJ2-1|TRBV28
CASSTGTSIPYNEQFF